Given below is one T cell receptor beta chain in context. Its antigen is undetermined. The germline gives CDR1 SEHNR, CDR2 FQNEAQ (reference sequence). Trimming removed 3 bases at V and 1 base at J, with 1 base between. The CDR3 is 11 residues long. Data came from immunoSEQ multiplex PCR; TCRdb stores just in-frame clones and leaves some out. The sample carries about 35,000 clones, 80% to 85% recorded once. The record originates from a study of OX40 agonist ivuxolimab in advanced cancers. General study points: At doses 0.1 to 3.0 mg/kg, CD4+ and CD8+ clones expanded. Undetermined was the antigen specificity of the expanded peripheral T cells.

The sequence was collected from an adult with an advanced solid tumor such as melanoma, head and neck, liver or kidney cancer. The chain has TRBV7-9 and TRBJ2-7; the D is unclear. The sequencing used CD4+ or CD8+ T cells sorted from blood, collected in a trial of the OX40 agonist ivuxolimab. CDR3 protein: CASSFSYEQYF. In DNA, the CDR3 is TGTGCCAGCAGCTTTTCCTACGAGCAGTACTTC.